This TCR beta chain was profiled in a study of T cell clones after liver transplantation. Assay used: immunoSEQ multiplex PCR; TCRdb lists only in-frame clones, some missing. There are roughly 100,000 clones in the sample; about 80% occur only once, and around 2.9% lies in the top ten. V gave up 0 bases and J gave up 3 bases, with 6 bases separating them. The CDR3 runs 14 residues. Germline V gene data show CDR1 as LGHNA and CDR2 as YNFKEQ. Source: CD4+ T cells from blood, taken around 49 months after liver transplant. The TCR was taken from a human patient who received a liver transplant. Some T cells may trace back to the graft donor. The rearrangement links TRBV4-2 to TRBJ2-1; maybe TRBD2 (5 bases). The CDR3 DNA is TGTGCCAGCAGCCAAGAAGACTACTACAATGAGCAGTTCTTC. Encoded protein: CASSQEDYYNEQFF.